These 15 T cell receptor beta chains share one sample of origin, sequenced in a study of human thymus T cells. Thymic resections from corrective heart surgery supplied the tissue. Assay used: immunoSEQ multiplex PCR; TCRdb lists only in-frame clones, some missing. The table records about 130,000 clones, 90% to 95% of them present only once. Input material: thymus tissue. The receptor source for this set is a boy younger than two with a congenital heart defect but otherwise immunologically healthy.

This chain joins TRBV15 and TRBJ1-4; TRBD1 agrees at 9 bases. Germline trimming cut 1 base from V and 8 bases from J; bases unmatched to any gene: 5. The CDR3 has 15 amino acids. Looked up from germline, CDR1 is LNHNV and CDR2 is YYDKDF (reference sequence). This chain's CDR3 is CATSRGGQGHEKLFF. CDR3 nucleotides: TGTGCCACCAGCAGAGGGGGACAGGGCCACGAAAAACTGTTTTTT.

This rearrangement joins TRBV23-1 to TRBJ2-1; D gene ambiguous. TRBV23-1 is given ORF status, its function remaining uncertain. The CDR3 contains 13 residues. V lost 1 base to trimming and J lost 9 bases, with 10 bases between them. The CDR3 here is CASSQLSGCEQFF. CDR3 DNA: TGCGCCAGCAGTCAATTAAGTGGCTGTGAGCAGTTCTTC.

This rearrangement joins TRBV2 to TRBJ2-7; 8 bases match TRBD1. CDR3 length: 14 amino acids. Germline assignment: CDR1 SNHLY and CDR2 FYNNEI. Unmatched junction bases numbered 5, after V lost 5 bases and J lost 2 bases. DNA of the CDR3: TGTGCCAGCAGTCCCGGACAGGGAGCCTACGAGCAGTACTTC. Translation gives CASSPGQGAYEQYF.

The chain recombines TRBV18 with TRBJ2-7; TRBD2 agrees at 14 bases. From germline, CDR1 is KGHSH and CDR2 LQKENI. The CDR3 loop spans 17 amino acids. Trimming cost V 6 bases and J 2 bases; bases outside gene matches: 9. The CDR3 loop reads CASSRTSGGPPPYEQYF. CDR3 DNA: TGTGCCAGCTCCCGGACTAGCGGGGGGCCACCCCCCTACGAGCAGTACTTC.

This chain links TRBV4-3 with TRBJ2-1; no definite D call. Germline CDR1 is LGHNA and CDR2 is YSLEER. V was shortened by 3 bases and J by 3 bases, with 15 bases between the two germline ends. This CDR3 contains 16 residues. CDR3 residues: CASSQISFTYYNEQFF. As DNA, the CDR3 is TGCGCCAGCAGCCAGATTAGCTTCACGTACTACAATGAGCAGTTCTTC.

This clone has a handful of counts. The J gene is TRBJ1-1, the V gene TRBV6-1; D remains unclear. CDR1 is MNHNS, CDR2 SASEGT, per germline. Trimming cost V 6 bases and J 0 bases, with 11 bases left between them. The CDR3 loop spans 14 amino acids. The CDR3, as DNA: TGTGCCAGCAGCAGGATAGATGTGAACACTGAAGCTTTCTTT. It encodes CASSRIDVNTEAFF.

This chain joins TRBV7-9 and TRBJ2-7; D gene unclear. Germline CDR1 and CDR2: SEHNR and FQNEAQ (reference sequence). Trimming stripped 1 base from V and 5 bases from J, with 9 bases between. There are 13 residues in the CDR3. CDR3 coding DNA: TGTGCCAGCAGCTTAGGCCCGGGTGACGAGCAGTACTTC. Translation: CASSLGPGDEQYF.

This chain links TRBV13 with TRBJ2-1; 9 nucleotides agree with TRBD1. The CDR3 extends over 17 amino acids. With 5 bases clipped from V and 7 bases from J, the junction kept 15 bases outside the gene matches. In germline, CDR1 is PRHDT, CDR2 FYEKMQ (reference sequence). CDR3 amino acids: CASSPENRLDRGNEQFF. DNA for the CDR3: TGTGCCAGCAGCCCAGAAAATAGGTTGGACAGGGGTAATGAGCAGTTCTTC. The full variable domain, rest sourced from reference TRBV13 and TRBJ2-1, is AAGVIQSPRHLIKEKRETATLKCYPIPRHDTVYWYQQGPGQDPQFLISFYEKMQSDKGSIPDRFSAQQFSDYHSELNMSSLELGDSALYFCASSPENRLDRGNEQFFGPGTRLTVL.

This clone was seen a single time. The chain employs TRBV7-8 and TRBJ1-2; D might be TRBD1 (6 bases). V lost 1 base to trimming and J lost 6 bases, with 12 bases between them. Germline V gene lookup returns CDR1 SGHVS and CDR2 FQNEAQ. CDR3 length: 14 residues. CDR3 nucleotides: TGTGCCAGCAGCTTAGTCCCACAGGGACATGGCTACACCTTC. Its protein product is CASSLVPQGHGYTF. The full variable domain, with the rest looked up from reference TRBV7-8 and TRBJ1-2, is GAGVSQSPRYKVAKRGQDVALRCDPISGHVSLFWYQQALGQGPEFLTYFQNEAQLDKSGLPSDRFFAERPEGSVSTLKIQRTQQEDSAVYLCASSLVPQGHGYTFGSGTRLTVV.

The rearrangement uses TRBV5-6 and TRBJ1-3; D not resolved. The CDR3 has 16 amino acids. V was clipped by 0 bases and J by 0 bases, with 10 bases between them. Per germline, CDR1 SGHDT and CDR2 YYEEEE. CDR3 coding DNA: TGTGCCAGCAGCTTGGAGTGGCCATCCTCTGGAAACACCATATATTTT. It is translated as CASSLEWPSSGNTIYF.

V usage is TRBV19 and J usage is TRBJ1-1, with D uncertain. The CDR3 is 16 amino acids. Germline V gives CDR1 LNHDA, CDR2 SQIVND (reference sequence). Trimming left V 5 bases short and J 4 bases short, with 20 bases between. The DNA for the CDR3 is TGTGCCAGTAGTTCACCGTCAGGTTGGGTTGGCACTGAAGCTTTCTTT. Its translation: CASSSPSGWVGTEAFF.

V is TRBV5-1 and J is TRBJ1-2; D is possibly TRBD1 (6 bases). V lost 3 bases and J lost 3, with 12 bases in between. The CDR3 extends over 14 amino acids. In germline, CDR1 is SGHRS, CDR2 YFSETQ. The CDR3 bases are TGCGCCAGCAGCTCCAAGTCAGGGGACTATGGCTACACCTTC. It specifies CASSSKSGDYGYTF.

The chain uses TRBV4-2 and TRBJ2-1; D not certain. The V and J ends lost 0 bases and 0 bases respectively, with 9 bases between them. Germline loops: CDR1 LGHNA, CDR2 YNFKEQ. The CDR3 is 16 residues long. CDR3 sequence (DNA): TGTGCCAGCAGCCAAGATGTTCAAAGCTCCTACAATGAGCAGTTCTTC. It yields the protein CASSQDVQSSYNEQFF.

The rearrangement uses TRBV5-1 and TRBJ2-7, with TRBD1 as a possible D gene (6 bases). CDR1 and CDR2 (germline): SGHRS, YFSETQ. CDR3 length equals 16 residues. V shed 4 bases and J shed 5 bases, with 22 bases lying between them. This chain's CDR3 is CASSLRSGTRVHEQYF. In DNA, the CDR3 is TGCGCCAGCAGCCTAAGGTCCGGGACAAGGGTTCACGAGCAGTACTTC.

The genes are TRBV5-1 and TRBJ1-2; D not resolved. V gave up 0 bases and J gave up 4 bases, with 19 bases separating them. The CDR3 runs 17 residues. CDR1 is SGHRS and CDR2 is YFSETQ in the germline V gene. Written as DNA, the CDR3 is TGCGCCAGCAGCTTGGAGGCAGATTCTAGAGGAGTCTATGGCTACACCTTC. It translates to CASSLEADSRGVYGYTF.